This T cell receptor beta chain was recorded in a study of human CD8 memory T cell subsets. The CDR3 has 16 amino acids. CDR1 is SEHNR, CDR2 FQNEAQ, per germline (reference sequence). UMI-labeled 5' RACE was used, and it produced the TCR beta libraries. Using the 5' RACE reads, TCRdb records one entry per CDR3 protein without DNA. With 15,000 to 20,000 distinct CDR3 sequences in the sample, the ten largest clones hold 5% to 6.5%. The clonotype originates from a human donor in good health. The sequencing sample was made of CD8+ stem-like memory T cells (TSCM and TCM) sorted from PBMCs. Subset described: stem-like memory CD8 T cells (TSTEM), CCR7+ PD-1- TIGIT-. The chain has TRBV7-9 and TRBJ2-1; TCRdb indicates TRBD1, and absent DNA this call remains unverified. The CDR3 loop reads CASSFPQRQPYNEQFF.